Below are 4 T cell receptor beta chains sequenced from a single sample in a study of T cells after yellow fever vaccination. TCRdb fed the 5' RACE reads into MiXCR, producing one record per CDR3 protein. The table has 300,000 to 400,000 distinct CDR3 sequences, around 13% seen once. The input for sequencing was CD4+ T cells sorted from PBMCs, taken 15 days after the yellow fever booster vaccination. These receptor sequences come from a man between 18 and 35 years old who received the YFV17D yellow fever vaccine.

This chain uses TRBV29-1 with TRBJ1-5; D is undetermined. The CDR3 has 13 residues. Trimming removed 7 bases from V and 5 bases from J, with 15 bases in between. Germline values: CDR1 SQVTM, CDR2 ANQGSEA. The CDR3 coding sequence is TGCAGCGCCAGGACCGTCCCGGATCAGCCCCAGCATTTT. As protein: CSARTVPDQPQHF. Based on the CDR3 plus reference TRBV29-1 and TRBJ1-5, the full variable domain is SAVISQKPSRDICQRGTSLTIQCQVDSQVTMMFWYRQQPGQSLTLIATANQGSEATYESGFVIDKFPISRPNLTFSTLTVSNMSPEDSSIYLCSARTVPDQPQHFGDGTRLSIL.

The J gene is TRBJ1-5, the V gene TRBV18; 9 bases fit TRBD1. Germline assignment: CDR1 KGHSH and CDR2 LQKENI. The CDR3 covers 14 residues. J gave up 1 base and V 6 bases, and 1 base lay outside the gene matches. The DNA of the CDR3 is TGTGCCAGCTCGACAGGGGGGAGCAATCAGCCCCAGCATTTT. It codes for CASSTGGSNQPQHF.

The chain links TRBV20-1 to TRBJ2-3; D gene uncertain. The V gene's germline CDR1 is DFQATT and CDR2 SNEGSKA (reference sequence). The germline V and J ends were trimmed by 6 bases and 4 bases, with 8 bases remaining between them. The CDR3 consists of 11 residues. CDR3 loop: CSASRSDTQYF. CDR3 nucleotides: TGCAGTGCCTCAAGGTCAGATACGCAGTATTTT.

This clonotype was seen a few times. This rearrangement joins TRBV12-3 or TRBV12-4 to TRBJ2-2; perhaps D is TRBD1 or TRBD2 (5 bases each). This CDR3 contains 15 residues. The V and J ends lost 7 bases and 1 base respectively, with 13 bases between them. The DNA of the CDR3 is TGTGCCAGCACCCTCCGGGGCCTGAACACCGGGGAGCTGTTTTTT. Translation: CASTLRGLNTGELFF.